This T cell receptor beta chain was retrieved from a study of blood T cells in healthy people across ages. CDR1 is LGHNA, CDR2 YSLEER, per germline. The CDR3 consists of 14 residues. The germline V and J ends were trimmed by 3 bases and 4 bases, with 12 bases remaining between them. The authors ran a second PCR of about 6 to 11 cycles using a sample-barcoded 5' primer and a J-beta primer mix. MiXCR was run by TCRdb on the 5' RACE reads, yielding one entry per CDR3 protein. The sample has 1,500,000 or so distinct CDR3 sequences, approximately 39% seen once. Sequencing was carried out using blood. V and J are TRBV4-3 and TRBJ1-2; D is possibly TRBD1 (5 bases). The source of this sequence is a woman aged 18 to 35 in good health. CDR3: CASSHSQGSYGYTF. DNA of the CDR3: TGCGCCAGCAGCCACTCCCAGGGATCCTATGGCTACACCTTC.